The clone carrying this TCR beta chain was detected a few times. Its target is not known. Relying on iRepertoire HTBI primers and Arm-PCR of CDR3 regions, the team built TCR beta libraries. TCRdb fed the multiplex PCR reads into MiXCR, producing one record per CDR3 protein. This table holds around 400,000 distinct CDR3 sequences, about a quarter found once. The sample belongs to a study of regulatory T cells in long-lasting Graves disease. Study-wide results and limits: Patients with persistent disease showed a bias toward TRBV28, TRBJ1-2 and TRBJ2-5. TCR diversity was lower in persistent than newly diagnosed Graves' disease.

This CDR3 comprises 16 residues. V gave up 4 bases and J gave up 2 bases, with 15 bases separating them. Looked up from germline, CDR1 is MNHGY and CDR2 is SVAAGI. Stated time point: persistent/refractory GD, antithyroid drugs over 5 years with positive TRAb. From PBMCs, RNA was extracted and then used to make the TCR library. This sample comprised peripheral blood mononuclear cells (PBMCs), obtained when the disease was refractory, from a patient treated with antithyroid drugs. The chain combines TRBV6-9 with TRBJ1-5; D gene uncertain. This TCR derives from a female donor with Graves disease. The CDR3 reads CASSSGLFDGNQPQHF. DNA of the CDR3: TGTGCCAGCAGTTCCGGACTGTTCGACGGCAATCAGCCCCAGCATTTT.